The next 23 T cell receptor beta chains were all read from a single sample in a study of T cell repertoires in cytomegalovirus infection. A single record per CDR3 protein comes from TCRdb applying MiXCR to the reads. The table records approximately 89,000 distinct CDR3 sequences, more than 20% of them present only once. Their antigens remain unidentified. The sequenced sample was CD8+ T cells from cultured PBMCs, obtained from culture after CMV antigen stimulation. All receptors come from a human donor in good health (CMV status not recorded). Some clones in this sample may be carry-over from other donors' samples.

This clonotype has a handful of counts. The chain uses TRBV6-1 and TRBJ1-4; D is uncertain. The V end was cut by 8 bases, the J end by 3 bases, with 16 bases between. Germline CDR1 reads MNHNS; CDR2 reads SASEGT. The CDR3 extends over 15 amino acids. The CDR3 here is CASHLAGAANEKLFF. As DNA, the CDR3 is TGTGCCAGCCATCTCGCGGGAGCGGCTAATGAAAAACTGTTTTTT.

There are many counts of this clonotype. CDR3 sequence (DNA): TGTGCCAGCAGCCCCGGGACAGAGGCGGCCGACACCTTC. Translating gives CASSPGTEAADTF. The chain is built from TRBV12-3 or TRBV12-4 and TRBJ1-2; 7 bases are a match to TRBD1. With 6 bases clipped from V and 12 bases from J, the junction kept 13 bases outside the gene matches. CDR3 length: 13 amino acids.

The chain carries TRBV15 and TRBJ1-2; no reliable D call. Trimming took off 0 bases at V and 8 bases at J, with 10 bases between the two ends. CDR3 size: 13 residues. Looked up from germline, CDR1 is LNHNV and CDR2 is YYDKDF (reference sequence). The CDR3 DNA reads TGTGCCACCAGCAGAGAATTAAAAGGAGGCTACACCTTC. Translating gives CATSRELKGGYTF.

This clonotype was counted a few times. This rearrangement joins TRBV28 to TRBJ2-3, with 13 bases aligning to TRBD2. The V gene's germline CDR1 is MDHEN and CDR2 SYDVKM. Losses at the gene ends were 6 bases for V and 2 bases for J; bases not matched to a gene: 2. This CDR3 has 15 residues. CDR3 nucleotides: TGTGCCAGCAGAGGGACTAGCGGGAACACAGATACGCAGTATTTT. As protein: CASRGTSGNTDTQYF.

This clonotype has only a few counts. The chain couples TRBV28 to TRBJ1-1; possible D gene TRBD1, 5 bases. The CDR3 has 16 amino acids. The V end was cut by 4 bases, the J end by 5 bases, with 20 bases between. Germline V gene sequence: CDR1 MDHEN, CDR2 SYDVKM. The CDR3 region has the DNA TGTGCCAGCAGTTGGGGGGGGGGAAGGGTCACGACTGAAGCTTTCTTT. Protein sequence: CASSWGGGRVTTEAFF. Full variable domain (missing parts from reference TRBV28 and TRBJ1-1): DVKVTQSSRYLVKRTGEKVFLECVQDMDHENMFWYRQDPGLGLRLIYFSYDVKMKEKGDIPEGYSVSREKKERFSLILESASTNQTSMYLCASSWGGGRVTTEAFFGQGTRLTVV.

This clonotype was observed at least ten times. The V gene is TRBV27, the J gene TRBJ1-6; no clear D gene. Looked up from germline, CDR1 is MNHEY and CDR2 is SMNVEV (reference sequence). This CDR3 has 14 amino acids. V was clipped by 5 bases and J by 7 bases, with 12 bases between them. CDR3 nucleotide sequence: TGTGCCAGCAGTCCCGCCGGGTCGAATTCACCCCTCCACTTT. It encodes CASSPAGSNSPLHF.

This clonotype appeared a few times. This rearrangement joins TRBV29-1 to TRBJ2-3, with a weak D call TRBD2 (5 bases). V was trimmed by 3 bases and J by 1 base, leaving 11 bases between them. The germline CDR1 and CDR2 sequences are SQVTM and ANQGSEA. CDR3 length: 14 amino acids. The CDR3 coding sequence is TGCAGCGTTGATAAGCTCGGGGGCACAGATACGCAGTATTTT. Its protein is CSVDKLGGTDTQYF.

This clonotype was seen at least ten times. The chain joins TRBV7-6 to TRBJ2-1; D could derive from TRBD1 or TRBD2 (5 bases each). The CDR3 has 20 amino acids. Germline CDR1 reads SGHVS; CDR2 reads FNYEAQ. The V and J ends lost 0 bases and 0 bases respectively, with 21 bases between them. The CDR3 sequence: CASSLATGATQTRSYNEQFF. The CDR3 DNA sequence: TGTGCCAGCAGCTTAGCGACCGGGGCCACTCAAACTCGCTCCTACAATGAGCAGTTCTTC.

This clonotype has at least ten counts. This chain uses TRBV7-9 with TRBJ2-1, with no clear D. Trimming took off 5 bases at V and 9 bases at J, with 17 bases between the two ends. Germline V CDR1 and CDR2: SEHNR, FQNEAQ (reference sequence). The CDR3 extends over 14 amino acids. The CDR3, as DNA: TGTGCCAGCAGCGTACAGCACATGGTGGGTGAGCAGTTCTTC. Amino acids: CASSVQHMVGEQFF.

The CDR3 reads CASSLAGRSHQPQHF. CDR3 sequence (DNA): TGTGCCAGCAGCTTGGCGGGGCGATCCCATCAGCCCCAGCATTTT. This chain connects TRBV5-6 to TRBJ1-5; D might be TRBD1 (5 bases). In germline, CDR1 is SGHDT, CDR2 YYEEEE. Trimming shortened V by 0 bases and J by 5 bases, and 12 bases separated the two germline ends. This CDR3 has 15 residues. The full variable domain, completed using reference TRBV5-6 and TRBJ1-5, is DAGVTQSPTHLIKTRGQQVTLRCSPKSGHDTVSWYQQALGQGPQFIFQYYEEEERQRGNFPDRFSGHQFPNYSSELNVNALLLGDSALYLCASSLAGRSHQPQHFGDGTRLSIL.

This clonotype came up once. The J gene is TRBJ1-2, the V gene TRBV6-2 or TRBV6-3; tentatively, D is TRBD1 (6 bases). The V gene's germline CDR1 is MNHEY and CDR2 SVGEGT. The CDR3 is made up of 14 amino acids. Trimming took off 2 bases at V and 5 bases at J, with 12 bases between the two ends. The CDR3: CASSYGQSQYGYTF. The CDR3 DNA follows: TGTGCCAGCAGTTACGGACAGTCCCAATATGGCTACACCTTC.

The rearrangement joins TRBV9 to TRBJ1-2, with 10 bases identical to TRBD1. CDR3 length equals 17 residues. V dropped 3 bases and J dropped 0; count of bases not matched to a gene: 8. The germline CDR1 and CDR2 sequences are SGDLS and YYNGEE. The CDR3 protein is CASSARGTGVSNYGYTF. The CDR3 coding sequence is TGTGCCAGCAGCGCCCGCGGGACAGGGGTATCTAACTATGGCTACACCTTC.

CDR3 nucleotides: TGTGCCAGCAGTGAGCTGGGCTCGGGGGCCGGGGAGCTGTTTTTT. It specifies CASSELGSGAGELFF. This chain links TRBV6-1 with TRBJ2-2; D possibly corresponds to TRBD2 (6 bases). Germline-derived CDR1 and CDR2 are MNHNS and SASEGT. The length of the CDR3 is 15 residues. Trimming stripped 3 bases from V and 6 bases from J, with 14 bases between.

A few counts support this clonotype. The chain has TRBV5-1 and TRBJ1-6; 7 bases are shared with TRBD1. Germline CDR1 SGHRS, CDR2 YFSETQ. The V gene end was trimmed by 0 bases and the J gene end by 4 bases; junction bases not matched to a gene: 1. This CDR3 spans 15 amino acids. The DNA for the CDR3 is TGCGCCAGCAGCTTGGACAGGGGATATAATTCACCCCTCCACTTT. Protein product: CASSLDRGYNSPLHF.

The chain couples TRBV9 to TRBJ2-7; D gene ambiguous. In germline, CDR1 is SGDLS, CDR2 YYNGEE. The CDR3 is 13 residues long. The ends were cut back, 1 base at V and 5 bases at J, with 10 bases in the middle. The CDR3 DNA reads TGTGCCAGCAGCGTAAATCCGGGTCACGAGCAGTACTTC. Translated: CASSVNPGHEQYF.

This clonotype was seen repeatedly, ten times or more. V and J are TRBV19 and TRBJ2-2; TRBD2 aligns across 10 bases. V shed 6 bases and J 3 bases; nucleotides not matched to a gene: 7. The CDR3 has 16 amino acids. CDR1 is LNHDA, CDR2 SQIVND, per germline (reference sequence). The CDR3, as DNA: TGTGCCAGTAGGATACTAGCGGGGAGGGACACCGGGGAGCTGTTTTTT. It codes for CASRILAGRDTGELFF.

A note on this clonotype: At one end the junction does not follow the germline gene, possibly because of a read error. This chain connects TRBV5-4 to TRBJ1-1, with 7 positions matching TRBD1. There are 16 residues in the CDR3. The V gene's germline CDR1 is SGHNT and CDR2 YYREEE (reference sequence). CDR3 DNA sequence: TGTGCGAGCAGCCGGACAATGGGACAGCCAAACACTGAAGCTTTCTTT. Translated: CASSRTMGQPNTEAFF. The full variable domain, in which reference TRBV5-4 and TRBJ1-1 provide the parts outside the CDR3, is ETGVTQSPTHLIKTRGQQVTLRCSSQSGHNTVSWYQQALGQGPQFIFQYYREEENGRGNFPPRFSGLQFPNYSSELNVNALELDDSALYLCASSRTMGQPNTEAFFGQGTRLTVV.

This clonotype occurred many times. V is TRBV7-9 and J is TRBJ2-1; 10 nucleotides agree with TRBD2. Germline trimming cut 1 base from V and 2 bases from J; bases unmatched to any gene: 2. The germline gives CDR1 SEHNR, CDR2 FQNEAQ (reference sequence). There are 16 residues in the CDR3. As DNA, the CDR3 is TGTGCCAGCAGCTTAGAGAGCGGGGGGGCCTACAATGAGCAGTTCTTC. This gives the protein CASSLESGGAYNEQFF.

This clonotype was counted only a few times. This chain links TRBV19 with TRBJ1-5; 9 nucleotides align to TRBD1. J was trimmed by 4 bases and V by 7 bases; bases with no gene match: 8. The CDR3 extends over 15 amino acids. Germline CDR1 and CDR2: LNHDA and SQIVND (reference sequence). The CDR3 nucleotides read TGTGCCAGTAACCCGGACAGGGGAGGTAATCAGCCCCAGCATTTT. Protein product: CASNPDRGGNQPQHF.

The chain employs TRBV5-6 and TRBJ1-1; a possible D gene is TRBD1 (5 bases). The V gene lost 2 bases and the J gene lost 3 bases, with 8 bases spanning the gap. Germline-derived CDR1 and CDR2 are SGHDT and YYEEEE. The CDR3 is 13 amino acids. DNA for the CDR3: TGTGCCAGCAGCTTCGAGGGGTACACTGAAGCTTTCTTT. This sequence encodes CASSFEGYTEAFF.

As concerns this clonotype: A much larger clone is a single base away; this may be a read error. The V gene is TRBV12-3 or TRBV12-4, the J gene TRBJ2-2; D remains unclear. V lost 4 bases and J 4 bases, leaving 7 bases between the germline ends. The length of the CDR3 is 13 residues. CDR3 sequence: CASSSVSTGELFF. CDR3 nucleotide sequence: TGTGCCAGCAGTTCCGTGAGCACCGGGGAGCTGTTTTTT.

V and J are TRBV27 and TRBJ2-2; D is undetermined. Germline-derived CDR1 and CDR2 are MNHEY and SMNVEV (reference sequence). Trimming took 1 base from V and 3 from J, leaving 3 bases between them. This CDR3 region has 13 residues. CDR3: CASSLLDTGELFF. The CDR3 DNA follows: TGTGCCAGCAGTTTATTGGACACCGGGGAGCTGTTTTTT.

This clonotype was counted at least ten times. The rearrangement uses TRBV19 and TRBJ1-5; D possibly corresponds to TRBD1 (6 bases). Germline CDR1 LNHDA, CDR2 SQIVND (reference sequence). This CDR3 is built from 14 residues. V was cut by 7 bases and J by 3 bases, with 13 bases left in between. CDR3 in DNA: TGTGCCAGTACCGTGGACAGCCTCAATCAGCCCCAGCATTTT. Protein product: CASTVDSLNQPQHF.